This paragraph reports one T cell receptor (beta chain). Membership in each cohort depended on participant-reported clinical history. TCRdb's copy holds only in-frame clones and misses some; the assay was immunoSEQ multiplex PCR. The sample carries about 320,000 clones, 90% recorded once. The sample is drawn from a study of blood T cell repertoires in COVID-19. Study summary: Spain, Italy and the United States supplied samples that represented acute and convalescent COVID-19.

The CDR3 spans 16 residues. The V end was cut by 1 base, the J end by 0 bases, with 12 bases between. CDR1 and CDR2 (germline): MGHDK, SYGVNS. The TCR was taken from a man aged 60-69 years who had recovered from COVID-19. Material: PBMCs or T cells enriched from blood (not recorded which). The chain links TRBV25-1 to TRBJ1-2, with a weak D call TRBD1 (6 bases). CDR3 protein: CASSEFLGGPNYGYTF. CDR3 nucleotide sequence: TGTGCCAGCAGTGAATTTCTAGGGGGTCCTAACTATGGCTACACCTTC.